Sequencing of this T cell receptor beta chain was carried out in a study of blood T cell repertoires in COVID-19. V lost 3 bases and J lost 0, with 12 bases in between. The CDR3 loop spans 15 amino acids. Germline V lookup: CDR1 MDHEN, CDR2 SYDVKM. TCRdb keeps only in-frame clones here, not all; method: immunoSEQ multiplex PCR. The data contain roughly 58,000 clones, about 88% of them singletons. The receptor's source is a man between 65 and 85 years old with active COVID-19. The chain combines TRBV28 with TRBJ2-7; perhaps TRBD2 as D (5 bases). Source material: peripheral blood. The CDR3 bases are TGTGCCAGCAGTTTTAGCGTTCGTTCCTCCTACGAGCAGTACTTC. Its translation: CASSFSVRSSYEQYF.